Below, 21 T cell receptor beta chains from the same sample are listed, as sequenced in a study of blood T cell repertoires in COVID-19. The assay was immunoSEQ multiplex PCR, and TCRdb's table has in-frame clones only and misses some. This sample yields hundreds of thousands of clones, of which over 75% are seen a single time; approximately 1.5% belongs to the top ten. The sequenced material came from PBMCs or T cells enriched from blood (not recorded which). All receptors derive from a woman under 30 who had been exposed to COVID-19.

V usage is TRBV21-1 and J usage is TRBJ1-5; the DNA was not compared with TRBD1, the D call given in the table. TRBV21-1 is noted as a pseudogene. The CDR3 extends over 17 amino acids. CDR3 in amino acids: CASSTGTGGPRAQPQHF. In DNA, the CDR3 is TGTGCCAGCAGCACCGGGACAGGGGGCCCTAGAGCTCAGCCCCAGCATTTT.

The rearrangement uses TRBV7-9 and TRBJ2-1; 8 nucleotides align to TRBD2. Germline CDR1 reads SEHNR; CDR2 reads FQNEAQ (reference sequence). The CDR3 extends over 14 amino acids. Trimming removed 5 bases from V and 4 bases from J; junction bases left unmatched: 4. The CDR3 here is CASSAGGIYNEQFF. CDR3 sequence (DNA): TGTGCCAGCAGCGCGGGGGGAATTTACAATGAGCAGTTCTTC. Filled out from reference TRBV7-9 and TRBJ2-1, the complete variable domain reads DTGVSQNPRHKITKRGQNVTFRCDPISEHNRLYWYRQTLGQGPEFLTYFQNEAQLEKSRLLSDRFSAERPKGSFSTLEIQRTEQGDSAMYLCASSAGGIYNEQFFGPGTRLTVL.

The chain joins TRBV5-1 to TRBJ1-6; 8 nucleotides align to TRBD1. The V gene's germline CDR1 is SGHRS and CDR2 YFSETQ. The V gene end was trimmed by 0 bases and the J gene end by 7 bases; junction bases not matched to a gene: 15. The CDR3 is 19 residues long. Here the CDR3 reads CASSLVTTLTGARNSPLHF. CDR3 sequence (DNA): TGCGCCAGCAGCTTGGTAACAACGCTGACAGGGGCACGGAATTCACCCCTCCACTTT.

CDR3 DNA sequence: TGTGCCAGCAGCCTACAGACAGGGGAAGAGACCCAGTACTTC. Its protein is CASSLQTGEETQYF. This sequence joins TRBV7-2 and TRBJ2-5, with 8 bases fitting TRBD1. Germline CDR1 reads SGHTA; CDR2 reads FQGNSA. Unmatched junction bases numbered 5, after V lost 5 bases and J lost 3 bases. The length of the CDR3 is 14 residues.

CDR3 sequence reads: CASSQEPGQKAFF. The CDR3 DNA follows: TGCGCCAGCAGCCAAGAACCGGGACAGAAAGCTTTCTTT. The rearrangement joins TRBV4-3 to TRBJ1-1; 7 bases fit TRBD1. The junction had 4 bases not matched to a gene; V was cut back by 0 bases and J by 9 bases. CDR1 is LGHNA and CDR2 is YSLEER in the germline V gene. The CDR3 sequence is 13 residues long.

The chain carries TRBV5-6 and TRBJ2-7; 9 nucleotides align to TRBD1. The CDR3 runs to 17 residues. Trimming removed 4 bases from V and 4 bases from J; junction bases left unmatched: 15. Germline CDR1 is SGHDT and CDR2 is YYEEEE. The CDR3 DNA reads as TGTGCCAGCAGCCGCCCCCGCTCGGGACAGGGATTGTACGAGCAGTACTTC. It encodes CASSRPRSGQGLYEQYF. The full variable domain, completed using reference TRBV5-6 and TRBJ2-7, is DAGVTQSPTHLIKTRGQQVTLRCSPKSGHDTVSWYQQALGQGPQFIFQYYEEEERQRGNFPDRFSGHQFPNYSSELNVNALLLGDSALYLCASSRPRSGQGLYEQYFGPGTRLTVT.

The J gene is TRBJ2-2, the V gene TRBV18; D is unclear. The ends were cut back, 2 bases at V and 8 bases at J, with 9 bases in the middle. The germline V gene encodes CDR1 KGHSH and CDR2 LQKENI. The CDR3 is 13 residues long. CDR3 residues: CASSPGPRGELFF. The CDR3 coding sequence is TGTGCCAGCTCACCAGGGCCAAGAGGGGAGCTGTTTTTT.

CDR3 coding DNA: TGTGCCAGCAGCCCCGGACTAGCGGGAGTTGGGGAGACCCAGTACTTC. It encodes CASSPGLAGVGETQYF. V usage is TRBV7-6 and J usage is TRBJ2-5; 13 bases match TRBD2. The germline gives CDR1 SGHVS, CDR2 FNYEAQ. This CDR3 has 16 amino acids. V lost 5 bases and J lost 5; bases outside the gene matches: 8.

The CDR3 protein is CASSDSAGPPEQYF. CDR3 in DNA: TGTGCCAGCAGCGATTCAGCAGGGCCACCCGAGCAGTACTTC. The chain couples TRBV28 to TRBJ2-7; possible D gene TRBD1, 5 bases. The germline gives CDR1 MDHEN, CDR2 SYDVKM. The ends were cut back, 6 bases at V and 6 bases at J, with 18 bases in the middle. The CDR3 runs to 14 residues.

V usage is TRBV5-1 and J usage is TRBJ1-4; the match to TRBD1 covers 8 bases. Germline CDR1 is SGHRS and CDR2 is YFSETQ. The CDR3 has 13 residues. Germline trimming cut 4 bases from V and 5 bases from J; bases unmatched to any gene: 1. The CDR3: CASSGQGNEKLFF. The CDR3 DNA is TGCGCCAGCAGCGGACAGGGCAATGAAAAACTGTTTTTT.

The CDR3 here is CASSLVQGNNQPQHF. The CDR3 DNA is TGTGCCAGCAGCTTGGTGCAGGGGAACAATCAGCCCCAGCATTTT. The chain has TRBV5-8 and TRBJ1-5, with D possibly TRBD1 on 6 matching bases. V lost 0 bases and J lost 3, with 10 bases in between. Germline V gene sequence: CDR1 SGHTS, CDR2 YDEGEE. This CDR3 is built from 15 residues.

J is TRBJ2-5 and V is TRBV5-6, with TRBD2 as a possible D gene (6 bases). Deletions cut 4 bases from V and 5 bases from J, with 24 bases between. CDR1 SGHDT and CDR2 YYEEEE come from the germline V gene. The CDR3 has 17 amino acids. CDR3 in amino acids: CASSAIGAAGPRETQYF. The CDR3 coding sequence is TGTGCCAGCAGCGCTATTGGCGCCGCGGGGCCCCGGGAGACCCAGTACTTC. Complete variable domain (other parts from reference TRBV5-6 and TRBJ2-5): DAGVTQSPTHLIKTRGQQVTLRCSPKSGHDTVSWYQQALGQGPQFIFQYYEEEERQRGNFPDRFSGHQFPNYSSELNVNALLLGDSALYLCASSAIGAAGPRETQYFGPGTRLLVL.

The CDR3 loop reads CASSQERGGPYGNTF. The CDR3 DNA reads as TGCGCCAGCAGCCAAGAGCGGGGGGGCCCGTACGGGAACACCTTC. The V call is TRBV4-1, the J call TRBJ1-2, with D perhaps TRBD1 (6 bases). The ends were cut back, 0 bases at V and 12 bases at J, with 20 bases in the middle. The CDR3 spans 15 residues. Looked up from germline, CDR1 is MGHRA and CDR2 is YSYEKL.

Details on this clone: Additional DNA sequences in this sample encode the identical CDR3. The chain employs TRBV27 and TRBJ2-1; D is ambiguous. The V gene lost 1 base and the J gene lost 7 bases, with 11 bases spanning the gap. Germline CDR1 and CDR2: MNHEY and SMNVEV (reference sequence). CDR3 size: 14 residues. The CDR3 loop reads CASSLLTSLNEQFF. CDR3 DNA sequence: TGTGCCAGCAGTTTATTAACTTCATTAAATGAGCAGTTCTTC.

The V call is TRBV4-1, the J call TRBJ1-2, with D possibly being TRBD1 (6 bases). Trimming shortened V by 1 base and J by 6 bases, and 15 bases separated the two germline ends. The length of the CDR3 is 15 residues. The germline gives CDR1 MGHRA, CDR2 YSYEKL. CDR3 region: CASSQVVDSLDGYTF. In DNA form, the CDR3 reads TGCGCCAGCAGCCAAGTTGTGGACAGTTTGGATGGCTACACCTTC.

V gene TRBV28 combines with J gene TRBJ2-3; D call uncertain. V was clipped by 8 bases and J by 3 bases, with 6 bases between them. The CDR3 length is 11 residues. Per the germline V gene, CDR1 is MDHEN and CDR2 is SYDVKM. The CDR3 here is CASAGTDTQYF. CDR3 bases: TGTGCCAGCGCCGGGACAGATACGCAGTATTTT.

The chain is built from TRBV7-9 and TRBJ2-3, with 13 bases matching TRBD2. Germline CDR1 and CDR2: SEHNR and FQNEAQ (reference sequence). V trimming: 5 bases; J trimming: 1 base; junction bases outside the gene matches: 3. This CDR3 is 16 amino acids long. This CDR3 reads CASSTGTSGGTDTQYF. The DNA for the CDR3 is TGTGCCAGCAGCACAGGGACTAGCGGGGGCACAGATACGCAGTATTTT.

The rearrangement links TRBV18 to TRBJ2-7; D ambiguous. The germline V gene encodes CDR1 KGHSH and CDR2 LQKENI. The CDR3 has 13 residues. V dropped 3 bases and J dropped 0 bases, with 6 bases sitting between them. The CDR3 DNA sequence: TGTGCCAGCTCACCTTTTAGCTCCTACGAGCAGTACTTC. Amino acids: CASSPFSSYEQYF.

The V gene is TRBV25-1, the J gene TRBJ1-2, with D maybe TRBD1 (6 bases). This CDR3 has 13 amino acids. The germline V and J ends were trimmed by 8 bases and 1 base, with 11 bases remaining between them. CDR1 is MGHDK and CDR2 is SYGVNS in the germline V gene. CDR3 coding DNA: TGTGCCAGCTCTCGGGACAATAACTATGGCTACACCTTC. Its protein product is CASSRDNNYGYTF.

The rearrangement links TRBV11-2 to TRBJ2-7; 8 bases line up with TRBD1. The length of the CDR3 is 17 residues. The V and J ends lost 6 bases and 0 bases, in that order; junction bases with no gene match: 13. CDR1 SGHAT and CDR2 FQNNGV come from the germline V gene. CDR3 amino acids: CASRHPYGGQVSYEQYF. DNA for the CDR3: TGTGCCAGCAGACACCCGTACGGGGGACAGGTCTCCTACGAGCAGTACTTC.

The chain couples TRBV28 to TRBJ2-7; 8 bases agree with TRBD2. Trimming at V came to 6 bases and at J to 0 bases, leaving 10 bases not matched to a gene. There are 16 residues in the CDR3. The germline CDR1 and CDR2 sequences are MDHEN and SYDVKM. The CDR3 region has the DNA TGTGCCAGCAGCCCAGGACCAGCGGGAGTCTCCTACGAGCAGTACTTC. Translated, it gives CASSPGPAGVSYEQYF.